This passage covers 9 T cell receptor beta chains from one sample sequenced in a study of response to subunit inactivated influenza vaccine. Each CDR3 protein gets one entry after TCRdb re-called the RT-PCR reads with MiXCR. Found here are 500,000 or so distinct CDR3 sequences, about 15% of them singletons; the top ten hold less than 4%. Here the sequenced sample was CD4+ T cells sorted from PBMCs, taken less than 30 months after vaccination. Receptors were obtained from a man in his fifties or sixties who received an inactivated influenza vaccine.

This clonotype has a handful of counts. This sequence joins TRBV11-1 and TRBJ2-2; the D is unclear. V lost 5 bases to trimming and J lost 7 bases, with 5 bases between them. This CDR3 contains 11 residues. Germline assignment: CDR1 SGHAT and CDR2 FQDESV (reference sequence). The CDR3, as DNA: TGTGCCAGCAGCGCACGCGGGGAGCTGTTTTTT. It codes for CASSARGELFF.

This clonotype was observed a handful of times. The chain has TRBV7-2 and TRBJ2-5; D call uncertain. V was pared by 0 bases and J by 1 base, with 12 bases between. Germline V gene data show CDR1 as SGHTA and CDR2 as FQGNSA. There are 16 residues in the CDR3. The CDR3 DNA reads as TGTGCCAGCAGCTTAGCATCGGGCAGAGGCCAAGAGACCCAGTACTTC. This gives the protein CASSLASGRGQETQYF. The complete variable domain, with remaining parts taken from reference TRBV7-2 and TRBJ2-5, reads GAGVSQSPSNKVTEKGKDVELRCDPISGHTALYWYRQSLGQGLEFLIYFQGNSAPDKSGLPSDRFSAERTGGSVSTLTIQRTQQEDSAVYLCASSLASGRGQETQYFGPGTRLLVL.

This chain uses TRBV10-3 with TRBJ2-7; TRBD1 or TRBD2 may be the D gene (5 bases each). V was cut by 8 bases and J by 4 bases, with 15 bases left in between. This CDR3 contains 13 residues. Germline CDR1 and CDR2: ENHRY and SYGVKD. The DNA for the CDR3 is TGTGCCATCGGGGACGGTCCGGGGTACGAGCAGTACTTC. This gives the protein CAIGDGPGYEQYF.

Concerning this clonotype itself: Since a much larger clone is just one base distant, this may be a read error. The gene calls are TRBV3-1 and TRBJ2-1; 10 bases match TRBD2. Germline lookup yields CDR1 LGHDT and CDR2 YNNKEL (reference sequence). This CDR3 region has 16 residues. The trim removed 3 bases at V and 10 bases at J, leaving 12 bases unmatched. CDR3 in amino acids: CASSHSSSGSRKEQFF. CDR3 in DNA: TGTGCCAGCAGCCACAGTTCTAGCGGGAGTAGAAAAGAGCAGTTCTTC.

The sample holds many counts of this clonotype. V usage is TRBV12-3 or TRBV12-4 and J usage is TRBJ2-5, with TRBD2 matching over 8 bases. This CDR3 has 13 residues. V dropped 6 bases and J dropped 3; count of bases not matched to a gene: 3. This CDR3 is CASSFSGKETQYF. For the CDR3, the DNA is TGTGCCAGCAGCTTTAGCGGGAAAGAGACCCAGTACTTC.

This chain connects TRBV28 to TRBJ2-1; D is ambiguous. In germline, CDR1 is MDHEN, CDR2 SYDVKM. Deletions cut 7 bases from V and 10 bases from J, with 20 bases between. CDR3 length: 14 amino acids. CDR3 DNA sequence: TGTGCCAGCATTGCGTCTGATCCGATCAGGGAGCAGTTCTTC. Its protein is CASIASDPIREQFF.

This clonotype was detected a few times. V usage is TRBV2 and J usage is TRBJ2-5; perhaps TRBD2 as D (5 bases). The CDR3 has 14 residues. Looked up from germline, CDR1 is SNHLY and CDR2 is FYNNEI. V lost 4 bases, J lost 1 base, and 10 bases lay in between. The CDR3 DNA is TGTGCCAGCAGTGTCGGAGGACTCCAAGAGACCCAGTACTTC. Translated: CASSVGGLQETQYF.

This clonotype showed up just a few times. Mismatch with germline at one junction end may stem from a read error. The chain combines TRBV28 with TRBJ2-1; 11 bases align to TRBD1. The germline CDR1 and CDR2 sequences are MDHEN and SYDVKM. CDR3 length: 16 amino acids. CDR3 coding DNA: TGTGCCAGCAGTTTCTGGACAGGGGGCTCCAACAATGAGCAGTTCTTC. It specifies CASSFWTGGSNNEQFF.

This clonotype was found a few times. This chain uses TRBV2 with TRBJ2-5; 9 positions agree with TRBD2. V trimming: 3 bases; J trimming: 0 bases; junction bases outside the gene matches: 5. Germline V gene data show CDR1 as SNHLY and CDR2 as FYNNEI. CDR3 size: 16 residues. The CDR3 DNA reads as TGTGCCAGCAGTGACAGCGGGGGGACCTACCAAGAGACCCAGTACTTC. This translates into CASSDSGGTYQETQYF.